The clone carrying this T cell receptor beta chain was seen at least ten times. Its antigen is unidentified. This CDR3 region has 13 residues. The germline CDR1 and CDR2 sequences are ENHRY and SYGVKD. The V and J ends lost 4 bases and 2 bases respectively, with 8 bases between them. The authors incorporated unique molecular identifiers into the TCR beta cDNA libraries. Via MiXCR, TCRdb re-called the PCR reads, giving one row per CDR3 protein. The table has approximately 730,000 distinct CDR3 sequences, about 32% seen once. This specimen comes from a study of post-analysis software for immune sequencing data. General observations from the study: There were five TRBV segments more frequent in patients than controls, and TRBV5-6, TRBV5-1 and TRBV20-1 were among them.

The origin of this receptor is a girl between 10 and 17 years old with multiple sclerosis. Sequenced sample: blood. The chain couples TRBV10-3 to TRBJ2-5; D gene uncertain. This CDR3 reads CAISAGEQETQYF. The DNA of the CDR3 is TGTGCCATCAGTGCAGGAGAGCAAGAGACCCAGTACTTC.